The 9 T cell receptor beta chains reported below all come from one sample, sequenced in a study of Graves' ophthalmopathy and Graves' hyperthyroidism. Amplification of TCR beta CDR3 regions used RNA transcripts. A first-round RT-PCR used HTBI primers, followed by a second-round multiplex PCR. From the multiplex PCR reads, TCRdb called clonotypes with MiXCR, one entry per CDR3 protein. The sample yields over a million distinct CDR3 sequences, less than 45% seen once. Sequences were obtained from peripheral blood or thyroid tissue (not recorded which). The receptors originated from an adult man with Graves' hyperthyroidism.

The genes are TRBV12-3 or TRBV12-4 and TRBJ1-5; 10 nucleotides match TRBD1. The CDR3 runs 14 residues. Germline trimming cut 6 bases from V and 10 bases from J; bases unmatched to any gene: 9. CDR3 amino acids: CASSADRGHSPQHF. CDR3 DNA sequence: TGTGCCAGCAGCGCCGACAGGGGGCATTCACCCCAGCATTTT.

CDR3 sequence (DNA): TGTGCCAGCAGCAGGGACACTGGACAAGAGACCCAGTACTTC. Amino acid sequence: CASSRDTGQETQYF. V and J are TRBV7-9 and TRBJ2-5; a weak D match, TRBD1 (6 bases). The CDR3 length is 14 residues. The V gene lost 5 bases and the J gene lost 2 bases, with 12 bases spanning the gap. CDR1 and CDR2 from the germline V gene are SEHNR and FQNEAQ (reference sequence).

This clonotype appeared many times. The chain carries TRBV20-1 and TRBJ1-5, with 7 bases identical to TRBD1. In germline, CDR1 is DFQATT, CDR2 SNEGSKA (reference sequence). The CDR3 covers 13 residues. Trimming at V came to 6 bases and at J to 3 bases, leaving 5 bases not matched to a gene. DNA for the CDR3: TGCAGTGCCACCGGACAGGACAATCAGCCCCAGCATTTT. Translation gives CSATGQDNQPQHF.

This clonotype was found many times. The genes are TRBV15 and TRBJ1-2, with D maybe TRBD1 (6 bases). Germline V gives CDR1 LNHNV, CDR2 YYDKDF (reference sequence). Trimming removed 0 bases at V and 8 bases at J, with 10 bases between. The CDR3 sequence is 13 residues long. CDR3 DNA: TGTGCCACCAGCAGAGACAGGGGAGTCGGCTACACCTTC. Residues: CATSRDRGVGYTF.

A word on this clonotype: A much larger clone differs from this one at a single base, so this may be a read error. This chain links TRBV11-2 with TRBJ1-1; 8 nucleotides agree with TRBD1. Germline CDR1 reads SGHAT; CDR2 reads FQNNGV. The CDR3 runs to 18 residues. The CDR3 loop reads CASSAHQTGVLGNTEASF. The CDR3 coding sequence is TGTGCCAGCAGCGCGCATCAGACAGGGGTGTTGGGGAACACTGAAGCTTCCTTT.

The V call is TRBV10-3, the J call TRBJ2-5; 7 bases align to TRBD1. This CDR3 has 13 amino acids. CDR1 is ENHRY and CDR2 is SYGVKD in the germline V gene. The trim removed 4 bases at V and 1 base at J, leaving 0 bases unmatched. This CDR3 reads CAISAGGQETQYF. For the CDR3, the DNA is TGTGCCATCAGTGCAGGGGGCCAAGAGACCCAGTACTTC.

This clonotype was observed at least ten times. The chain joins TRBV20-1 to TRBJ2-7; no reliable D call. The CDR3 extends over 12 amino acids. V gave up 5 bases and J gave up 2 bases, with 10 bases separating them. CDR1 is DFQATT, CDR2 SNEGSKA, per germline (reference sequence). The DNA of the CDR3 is TGCAGTGCTGCCGAATCAACCTACGAGCAGTACTTC. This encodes CSAAESTYEQYF.

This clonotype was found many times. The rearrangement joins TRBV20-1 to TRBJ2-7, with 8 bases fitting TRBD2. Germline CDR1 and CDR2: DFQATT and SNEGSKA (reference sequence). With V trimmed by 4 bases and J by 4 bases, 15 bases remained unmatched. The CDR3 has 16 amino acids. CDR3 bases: TGCAGTGCTACATTCCCGGGAATAGCGGGGCGATACGAGCAGTACTTC. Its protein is CSATFPGIAGRYEQYF.

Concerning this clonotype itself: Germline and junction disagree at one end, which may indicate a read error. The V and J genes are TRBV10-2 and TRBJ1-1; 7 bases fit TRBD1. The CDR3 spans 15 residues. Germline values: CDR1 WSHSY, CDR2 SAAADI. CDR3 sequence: CASSQKYRGDTEAFF. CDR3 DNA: TGTGCCAGCAGTCAGAAATACAGGGGAGACACTGAAGCTTTCTTT.